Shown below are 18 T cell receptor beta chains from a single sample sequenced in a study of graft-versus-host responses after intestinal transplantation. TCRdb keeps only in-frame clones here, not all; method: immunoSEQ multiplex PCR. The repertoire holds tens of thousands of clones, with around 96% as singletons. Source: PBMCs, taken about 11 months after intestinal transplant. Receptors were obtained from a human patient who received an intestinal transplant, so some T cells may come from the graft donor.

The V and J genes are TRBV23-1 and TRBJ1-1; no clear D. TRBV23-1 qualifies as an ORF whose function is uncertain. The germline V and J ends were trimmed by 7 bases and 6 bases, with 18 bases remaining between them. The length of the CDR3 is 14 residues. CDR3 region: CASKNLLGKPEAFF. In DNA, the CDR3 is TGCGCCAGCAAAAACCTACTGGGTAAGCCTGAAGCTTTCTTT.

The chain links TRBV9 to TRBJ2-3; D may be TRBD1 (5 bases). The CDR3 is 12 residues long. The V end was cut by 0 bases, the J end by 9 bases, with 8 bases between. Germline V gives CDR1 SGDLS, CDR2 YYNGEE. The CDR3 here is CASSVEAGTQYF. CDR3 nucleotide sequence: TGTGCCAGCAGCGTAGAGGCAGGGACGCAGTATTTT.

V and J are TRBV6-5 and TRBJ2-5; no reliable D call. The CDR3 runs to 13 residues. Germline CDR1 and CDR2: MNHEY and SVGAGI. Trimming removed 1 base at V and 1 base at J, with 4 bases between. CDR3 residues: CASSYYAQETQYF. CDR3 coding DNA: TGTGCCAGCAGTTACTACGCCCAAGAGACCCAGTACTTC.

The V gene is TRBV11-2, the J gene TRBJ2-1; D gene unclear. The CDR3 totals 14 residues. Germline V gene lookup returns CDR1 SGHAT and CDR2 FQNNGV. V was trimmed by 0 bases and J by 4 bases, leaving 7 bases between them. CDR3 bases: TGTGCCAGCAGCTTAGACGAGGTTTACAATGAGCAGTTCTTC. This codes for CASSLDEVYNEQFF. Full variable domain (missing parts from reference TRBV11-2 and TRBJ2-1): EAGVAQSPRYKIIEKRQSVAFWCNPISGHATLYWYQQILGQGPKLLIQFQNNGVVDDSQLPKDRFSAERLKGVDSTLKIQPAKLEDSAVYLCASSLDEVYNEQFFGPGTRLTVL.

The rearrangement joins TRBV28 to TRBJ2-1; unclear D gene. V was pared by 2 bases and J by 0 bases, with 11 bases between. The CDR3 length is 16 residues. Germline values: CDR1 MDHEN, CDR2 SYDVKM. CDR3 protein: CASSLTGRSSYNEQFF. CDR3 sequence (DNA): TGTGCCAGCAGTTTAACCGGCCGGAGCTCCTACAATGAGCAGTTCTTC.

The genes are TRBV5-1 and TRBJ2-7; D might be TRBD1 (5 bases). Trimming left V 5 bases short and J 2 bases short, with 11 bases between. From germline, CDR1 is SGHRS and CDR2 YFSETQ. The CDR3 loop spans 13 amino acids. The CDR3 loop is CASSSTEPYEQYF. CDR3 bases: TGCGCCAGCAGTTCGACAGAGCCCTACGAGCAGTACTTC.

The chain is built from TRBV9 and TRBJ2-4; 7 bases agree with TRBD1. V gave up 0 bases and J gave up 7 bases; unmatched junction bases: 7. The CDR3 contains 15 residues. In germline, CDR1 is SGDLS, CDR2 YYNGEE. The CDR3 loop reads CASSVGTTQGNIQYF. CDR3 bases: TGTGCCAGCAGCGTAGGCACAACACAGGGGAACATTCAGTACTTC.

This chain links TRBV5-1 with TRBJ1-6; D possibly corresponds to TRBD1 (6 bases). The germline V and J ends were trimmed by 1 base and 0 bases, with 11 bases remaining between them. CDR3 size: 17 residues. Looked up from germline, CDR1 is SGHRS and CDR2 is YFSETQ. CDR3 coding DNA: TGCGCCAGCAGCTTGAGGGGGATAAGCTCCTATAATTCACCCCTCCACTTT. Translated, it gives CASSLRGISSYNSPLHF.

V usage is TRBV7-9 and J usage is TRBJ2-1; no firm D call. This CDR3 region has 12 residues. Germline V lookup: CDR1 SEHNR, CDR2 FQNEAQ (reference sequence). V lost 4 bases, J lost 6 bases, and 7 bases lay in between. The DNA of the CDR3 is TGTGCCAGCAGCTCCGACCCCAATGAGCAGTTCTTC. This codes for CASSSDPNEQFF.

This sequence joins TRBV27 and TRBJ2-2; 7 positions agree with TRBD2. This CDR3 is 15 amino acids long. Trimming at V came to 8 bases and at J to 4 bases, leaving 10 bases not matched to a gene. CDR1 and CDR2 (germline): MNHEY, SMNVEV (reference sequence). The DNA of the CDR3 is TGTGCCAGCGGGAGGGAGGCGGGAATCACCGGGGAGCTGTTTTTT. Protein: CASGREAGITGELFF.

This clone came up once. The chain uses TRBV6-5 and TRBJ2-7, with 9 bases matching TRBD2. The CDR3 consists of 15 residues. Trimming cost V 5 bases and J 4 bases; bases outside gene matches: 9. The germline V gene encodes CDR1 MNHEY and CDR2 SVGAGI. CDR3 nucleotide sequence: TGTGCCAGCAGTGCCTCTAGCGGGATGGGATACGAGCAGTACTTC. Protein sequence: CASSASSGMGYEQYF.

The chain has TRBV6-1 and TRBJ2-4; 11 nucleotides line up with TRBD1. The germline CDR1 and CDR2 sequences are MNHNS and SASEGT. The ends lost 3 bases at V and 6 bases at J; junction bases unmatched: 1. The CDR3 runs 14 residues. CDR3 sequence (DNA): TGTGCCAGCAGTGAGGGGACAGGGGGAAACATTCAGTACTTC. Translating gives CASSEGTGGNIQYF.

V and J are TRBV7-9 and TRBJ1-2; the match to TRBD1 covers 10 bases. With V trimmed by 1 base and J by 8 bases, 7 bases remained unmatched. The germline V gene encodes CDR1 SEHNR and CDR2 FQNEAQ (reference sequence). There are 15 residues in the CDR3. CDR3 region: CASSLGQGAIEGYTF. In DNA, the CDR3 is TGTGCCAGCAGCTTAGGACAGGGGGCGATTGAGGGCTACACCTTC.

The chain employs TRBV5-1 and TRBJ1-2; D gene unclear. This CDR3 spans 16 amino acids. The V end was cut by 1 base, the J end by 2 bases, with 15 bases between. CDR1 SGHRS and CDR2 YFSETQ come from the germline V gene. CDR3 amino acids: CASSLMASRANYGYTF. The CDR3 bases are TGCGCCAGCAGCTTGATGGCTTCTAGGGCCAACTATGGCTACACCTTC.

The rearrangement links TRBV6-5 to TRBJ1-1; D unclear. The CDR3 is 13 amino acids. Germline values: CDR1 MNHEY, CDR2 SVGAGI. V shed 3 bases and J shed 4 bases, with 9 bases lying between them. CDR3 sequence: CASSYRRVTEAFF. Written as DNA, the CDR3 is TGTGCCAGCAGTTATCGTAGGGTCACTGAAGCTTTCTTT.

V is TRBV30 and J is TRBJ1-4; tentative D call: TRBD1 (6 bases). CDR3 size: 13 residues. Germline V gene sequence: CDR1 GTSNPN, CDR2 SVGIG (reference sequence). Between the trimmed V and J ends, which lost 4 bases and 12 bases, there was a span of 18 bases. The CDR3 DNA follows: TGTGCCTGGATGTATAAAGGGGGTAGCGAACTGTTTTTT. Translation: CAWMYKGGSELFF.

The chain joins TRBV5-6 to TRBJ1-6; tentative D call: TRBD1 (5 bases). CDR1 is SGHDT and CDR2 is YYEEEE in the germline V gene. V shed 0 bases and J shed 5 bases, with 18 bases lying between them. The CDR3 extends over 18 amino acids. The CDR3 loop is CASSLVRGVPLHNSPLHF. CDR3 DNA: TGTGCCAGCAGCTTGGTAAGAGGGGTCCCTCTTCATAATTCACCCCTCCACTTT.

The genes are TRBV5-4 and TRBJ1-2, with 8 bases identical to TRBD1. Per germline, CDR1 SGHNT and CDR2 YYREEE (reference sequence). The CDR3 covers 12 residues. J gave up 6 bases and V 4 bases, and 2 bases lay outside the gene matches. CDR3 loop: CASSPTGDGYTF. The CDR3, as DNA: TGTGCCAGCAGCCCGACAGGGGATGGCTACACCTTC.